Presented here are 14 T cell receptor beta chains from one specimen sequenced in a study of cytomegalovirus exposure and HLA in healthy donors. This table comes from immunoSEQ multiplex PCR, and its TCRdb copy is limited to in-frame clones, with some not included. The sample includes under 150,000 clones, roughly nine tenths of them seen just once. Material: PBMCs. The receptors stem from a man aged 18-30 years in good health and CMV-seronegative.

V usage is TRBV2 and J usage is TRBJ2-7; D gene uncertain. Trimming took off 7 bases at V and 0 bases at J, with 16 bases between the two ends. The CDR3 is 15 residues long. Germline CDR1 reads SNHLY; CDR2 reads FYNNEI. CDR3 bases: TGTGCCAGCACCATGTACTTTCGGAGCTCCTACGAGCAGTACTTC. It codes for CASTMYFRSSYEQYF. Full variable domain (outside the CDR3, taken from reference TRBV2 and TRBJ2-7): EPEVTQTPSHQVTQMGQEVILRCVPISNHLYFYWYRQILGQKVEFLVSFYNNEISEKSEIFDDQFSVERPDGSNFTLKIRSTKLEDSAMYFCASTMYFRSSYEQYFGPGTRLTVT.

The rearrangement joins TRBV7-2 to TRBJ2-6; 10 positions match TRBD1. The CDR3 contains 17 residues. V trimming: 1 base; J trimming: 3 bases; junction bases outside the gene matches: 3. Germline loops: CDR1 SGHTA, CDR2 FQGNSA. CDR3 region: CASSLGGTGVGANVLTF. The CDR3 DNA follows: TGTGCCAGCAGCTTAGGTGGGACAGGGGTTGGGGCCAACGTCCTGACTTTC.

The chain links TRBV7-8 to TRBJ2-2; 7 nucleotides agree with TRBD2. J was trimmed by 5 bases and V by 3 bases; bases with no gene match: 12. The CDR3 loop spans 17 amino acids. CDR1 is SGHVS and CDR2 is FQNEAQ in the germline V gene. CDR3 sequence (DNA): TGTGCCAGCAGCTTGAGTTCCGGGACTACCCTAACCGGGGAGCTGTTTTTT. Its protein is CASSLSSGTTLTGELFF. Together with reference TRBV7-8 and TRBJ2-2, the CDR3 gives the full variable domain: GAGVSQSPRYKVAKRGQDVALRCDPISGHVSLFWYQQALGQGPEFLTYFQNEAQLDKSGLPSDRFFAERPEGSVSTLKIQRTQQEDSAVYLCASSLSSGTTLTGELFFGEGSRLTVL.

The J gene is TRBJ2-6, the V gene TRBV11-2, with D possibly TRBD2 on 6 matching bases. V was cut by 5 bases and J by 1 base, with 21 bases left in between. The CDR3 has 19 amino acids. Germline assignment: CDR1 SGHAT and CDR2 FQNNGV. The CDR3 spells CASSPWEAQAVSGANVLTF. The DNA of the CDR3 is TGTGCCAGCAGCCCCTGGGAGGCGCAGGCCGTGTCTGGGGCCAACGTCCTGACTTTC.

In its sample, this clone was seen once. V and J are TRBV5-1 and TRBJ2-5; 7 bases fit TRBD2. CDR1 and CDR2 from the germline V gene are SGHRS and YFSETQ. The V and J ends lost 0 bases and 4 bases, in that order; junction bases with no gene match: 15. This CDR3 region has 18 residues. The CDR3: CASSLGWLAGTDRETQYF. The DNA for the CDR3 is TGCGCCAGCAGCTTGGGGTGGTTAGCGGGTACTGATCGAGAGACCCAGTACTTC.

The rearrangement links TRBV15 to TRBJ2-7; D perhaps matches TRBD1 (6 bases). V was shortened by 0 bases and J by 7 bases, with 13 bases between the two germline ends. Germline CDR1 is LNHNV and CDR2 is YYDKDF (reference sequence). This CDR3 comprises 14 residues. CDR3 in DNA: TGTGCCACCAGCAGAGATCGGGACACAGCTGAGCAGTACTTC. This gives the protein CATSRDRDTAEQYF.

The rearrangement joins TRBV27 to TRBJ1-2; 8 positions match TRBD1. The V and J ends lost 0 bases and 9 bases, in that order; junction bases with no gene match: 12. The CDR3 runs to 16 residues. Germline V lookup: CDR1 MNHEY, CDR2 SMNVEV (reference sequence). The CDR3 DNA reads TGTGCCAGCAGTTTATCATGGCAGGGGGCAAGGCGGCGCTACACCTTC. Translation: CASSLSWQGARRRYTF.

The chain employs TRBV6-1 and TRBJ2-7; D is unclear. Trimming stripped 5 bases from V and 4 bases from J, with 6 bases between. The germline V gene encodes CDR1 MNHNS and CDR2 SASEGT. The CDR3 consists of 11 residues. This CDR3 reads CASSPMYEQYF. The CDR3, as DNA: TGTGCCAGCAGTCCCATGTACGAGCAGTACTTC.

J is TRBJ2-3 and V is TRBV7-8; possible D gene TRBD2, 6 bases. The CDR3 runs to 14 residues. V gave up 0 bases and J gave up 5 bases, with 9 bases separating them. The germline gives CDR1 SGHVS, CDR2 FQNEAQ. CDR3 in DNA: TGTGCCAGCAGCTTAGCACTAGCCGGAGATACGCAGTATTTT. This sequence encodes CASSLALAGDTQYF.

The chain uses TRBV5-4 and TRBJ1-5, with D perhaps TRBD1 (5 bases). Per the germline V gene, CDR1 is SGHNT and CDR2 is YYREEE (reference sequence). The CDR3 totals 13 residues. The V gene lost 5 bases and the J gene lost 4 bases, with 10 bases spanning the gap. Written as DNA, the CDR3 is TGTGCCAGCAGTCACGACAGTAATCAGCCCCAGCATTTT. Encoded protein: CASSHDSNQPQHF.

This chain joins TRBV15 and TRBJ1-2; D gene uncertain. The germline CDR1 and CDR2 sequences are LNHNV and YYDKDF (reference sequence). The CDR3 is 15 residues long. V lost 3 bases and J lost 0, with 11 bases in between. CDR3 in amino acids: CATSRPGISNYGYTF. In DNA form, the CDR3 reads TGTGCCACCAGCAGGCCCGGGATCTCTAACTATGGCTACACCTTC.

This rearrangement joins TRBV4-1 to TRBJ2-5; the D gene is possibly TRBD2 (6 bases). V lost 1 base and J 1 base, leaving 10 bases between the germline ends. The CDR3 consists of 15 residues. The V gene's germline CDR1 is MGHRA and CDR2 YSYEKL. The CDR3 loop is CASSQVAGTQETQYF. CDR3 bases: TGCGCCAGCAGCCAAGTTGCGGGGACCCAAGAGACCCAGTACTTC.

Here the CDR3 DNA reads TGTGCCAGCAGCCCCGGGACAGCGAACACTGAAGCTTTCTTT. Translated: CASSPGTANTEAFF. This chain joins TRBV6-1 and TRBJ1-1; 7 bases are shared with TRBD1. CDR3 length: 14 residues. Unmatched junction bases numbered 5, after V lost 6 bases and J lost 1 base. From germline, CDR1 is MNHNS and CDR2 SASEGT.

V and J are TRBV27 and TRBJ2-1, with 8 bases matching TRBD2. The V and J ends lost 7 bases and 0 bases, in that order; junction bases with no gene match: 17. The CDR3 contains 19 residues. Looked up from germline, CDR1 is MNHEY and CDR2 is SMNVEV (reference sequence). The CDR3 sequence: CASTPYGASGYSSYNEQFF. The CDR3 nucleotides are TGTGCCAGCACCCCCTACGGGGCTAGCGGGTATAGCTCCTACAATGAGCAGTTCTTC.